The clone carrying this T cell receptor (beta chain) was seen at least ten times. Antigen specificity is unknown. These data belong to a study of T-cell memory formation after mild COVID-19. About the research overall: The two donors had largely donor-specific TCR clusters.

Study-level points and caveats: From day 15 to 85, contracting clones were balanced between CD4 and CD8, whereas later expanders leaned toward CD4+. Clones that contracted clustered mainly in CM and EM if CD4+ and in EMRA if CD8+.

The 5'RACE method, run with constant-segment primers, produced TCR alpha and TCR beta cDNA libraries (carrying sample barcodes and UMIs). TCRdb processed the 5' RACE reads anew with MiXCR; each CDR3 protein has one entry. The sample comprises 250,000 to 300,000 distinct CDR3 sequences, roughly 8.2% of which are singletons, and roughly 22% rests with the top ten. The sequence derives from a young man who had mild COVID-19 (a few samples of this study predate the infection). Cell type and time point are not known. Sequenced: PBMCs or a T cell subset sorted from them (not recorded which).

CDR3 DNA sequence: TGTGCCAGCAAGACAGCTCAAGGTGGGGAGACCCAGTACTTC. It encodes CASKTAQGGETQYF. The rearrangement uses TRBV25-1 and TRBJ2-5; D is perhaps TRBD1 (5 bases). The CDR3 sequence is 14 residues long. V was shortened by 7 bases and J by 5 bases, with 17 bases between the two germline ends. Germline V gene sequence: CDR1 MGHDK, CDR2 SYGVNS.